Below, one TCR beta chain is given with its context. Its antigen has not been determined. It has no much larger one-base neighbor in the sample; base qualities were not kept. The data derive from a study of response to subunit inactivated influenza vaccine listed by TCRdb under 2018. General notes on the study: Deep quantitative T cell receptor repertoire profiling was used in the study to track responses to a trivalent subunit inactivated influenza vaccine. General findings and caveats noted by the study authors: The authors suggested that each seasonal influenza vaccination may recruit only a limited number of new T cells.

Libraries were constructed by RT-PCR. The data were produced on an Illumina HiSeq 2500. The public reads were reanalyzed by TCRdb: fastp trimming at Q25, MiXCR alignment, in-frame beta chains only. Rows are combined by CDR3 protein, so each entry shows the most common genes and DNA. The sample has approximately 520,000 distinct CDR3 sequences on record, roughly 27% of them singletons. Approximately 2% of the sample is held by the ten biggest clonotypes. The germline V and J ends show losses of 3 bases and 2 bases respectively, and no gene match explains 1 base of the junction. The germline V gene specifies ENHRY as CDR1 and SYGVKD as CDR2. The cysteine opens and the phenylalanine closes a CDR3 of 14 amino acids. Kept here is only the CDR3 DNA, which spans 42 bases and is read in frame from base 1.

The receptor was isolated from a man between 50 and 59 years old who received an inactivated influenza vaccine. Donor details come from another sample of the same person, matched by shared clones. This receptor chain uses TRBV10-3 and TRBJ1-3, and TRBD1 aligns with 7 junction nucleotides. The sample in question was CD4+ T cells sorted from PBMCs, obtained roughly 5 days after vaccination. The CDR3 region has the sequence CAISEDRAGNTIYF. The bases are TGTGCCATCAGTGAAGACAGGGCTGGAAACACCATATATTTT.